This T cell receptor (beta chain) was sequenced in a study of Graves' ophthalmopathy and Graves' hyperthyroidism. Study information: The collection of peripheral blood took place at initial diagnosis, before any treatment.

Study results and limitations: In separating ophthalmopathy from stable hyperthyroidism, a 13-signature model achieved 85% to 90% sensitivity and 75% to 84% specificity. The model reached around 70% sensitivity and around 74% specificity for predicting ophthalmopathy progression.

Investigators amplified TCR beta CDR3 regions from RNA transcripts. A first-round RT-PCR used HTBI primers, followed by a second-round multiplex PCR. TCRdb fed the multiplex PCR reads into MiXCR, producing one record per CDR3 protein. The sample consists of approximately 41,000 distinct CDR3 sequences, about 51% of them appearing once. As for this clonotype: The target antigen is unknown.

V was clipped by 1 base and J by 4 bases, with 4 bases between them. The CDR3 length is 12 residues. Germline V lookup: CDR1 SGHDN, CDR2 FVKESK. The PBMCs used were ones drawn from 9.5 to 10 ml of fresh peripheral blood. The source material was peripheral blood. This clonotype was obtained from an adult man with Graves' ophthalmopathy. This rearrangement joins TRBV14 to TRBJ2-5; D gene uncertain. The CDR3 DNA sequence: TGTGCCAGCAGCCAAGGGAGAGAGACCCAGTACTTC. It specifies CASSQGRETQYF. The full variable domain, its missing parts supplied by reference TRBV14 and TRBJ2-5, is EAGVTQFPSHSVIEKGQTVTLRCDPISGHDNLYWYRRVMGKEIKFLLHFVKESKQDESGMPNNRFLAERTGGTYSTLKVQPAELEDSGVYFCASSQGRETQYFGPGTRLLVL.